This TCR beta chain was documented in a study of regulatory and conventional T cells in RAG deficiency. Generated by immunoSEQ multiplex PCR, the TCRdb table keeps only in-frame clones and is missing some. The sample carries 30,000 to 40,000 clones, 89% recorded once. CDR1 and CDR2 from the germline V gene are SGHTS and YDEGEE. V was shortened by 4 bases and J by 4 bases, with 9 bases between the two germline ends. The length of the CDR3 is 13 residues. The sample was also reused in another study, on regulatory T cells. That source adds: Amplification used 52 TRBV primers and 13 TRBJ primers. Skewed V and J usage and few unique V-J pairs marked patient repertoires, most in Tregs.

The receptor was isolated from a human donor in good health. Sequenced material: CD8+ T cells sorted from blood. The gene calls are TRBV5-8 and TRBJ1-5; D might be TRBD1 (5 bases). Here the CDR3 reads CASSPGPNQPQHF. The DNA for the CDR3 is TGTGCCAGCAGCCCGGGACCGAATCAGCCCCAGCATTTT.